The rows below give T cell receptor beta chains drawn from one sample of a study of siplizumab effects on memory and regulatory T cells. Libraries were prepared by immunoSEQ multiplex PCR; TCRdb keeps only in-frame clonotypes and omits some of them. The table records approximately 94,000 clones, 80% to 95% of them present only once. Material: CD4+ T cells sorted from blood. The receptor source for this set is a human donor in good health. Each CDR3 is given with its conserved first and last residue. D genes are given only for firm matches. A row's size may be missing; if present it is once, few, many or a size class.

>NA|TRBV11-2|once|TRBJ2-4
TGTGCCAGCAGCTTGGTCGCGGTGGCCAAAAACATTCAGTACTTC
CASSLVAVAKNIQYF
>NA|TRBV27|NA|TRBJ2-1
TGTGCCAGCAGTCTGGACCTCCTCTCCTACAATGAGCAGTTCTTC
CASSLDLLSYNEQFF
>NA|TRBV4-1|NA|TRBJ2-5
TGCGCCAGCAGCCAAGGGCAAGAGACCCAGTACTTC
CASSQGQETQYF
>NA|TRBV21-1|NA|TRBJ1-1
TGTGCCAGCGCCTTCGGGAGGGCTGAAGCTTTCTTT
CASAFGRAEAFF
>TRBD2|TRBV27|NA|TRBJ2-7
TGTGCCAGCGGACTAGCGGGGACGTTCGGGGCCTACGAGCAGTACTTC
CASGLAGTFGAYEQYF
>NA|TRBV5-4|NA|TRBJ2-7
TGTGCCAGCAGCTTCGGGGGGGGACAGGGCTACGAGCAGTACTTC
CASSFGGGQGYEQYF
>NA|TRBV2|NA|TRBJ2-2
TGTGCCAGCAGCGGTCGATCCGGGGAGCTGTTTTTT
CASSGRSGELFF
>NA|TRBV6-5|NA|TRBJ1-2
TGTGCCAGCAGTTCCGAATTCGACAGCTATGGCTACACCTTC
CASSSEFDSYGYTF
>NA|TRBV11-3|NA|TRBJ2-2
TGTGCCAGCAGCTTCACTAGTAACACCGGGGAGCTGTTTTTT
CASSFTSNTGELFF
>NA|TRBV30|NA|TRBJ1-1
TGTGCCTGGAGGCGACAGGAAGCTTTCTTT
CAWRRQEAFF
>TRBD1|TRBV7-2|NA|TRBJ1-6
TGTGCCAGCAGAGGAGGACAGGCGCGGATCTCACCCCTCCACTTT
CASRGGQARISPLHF
>TRBD2|TRBV27|NA|TRBJ2-7
TGTGCCAGCAGACCCGCTAGCGGCGTGTCCTACGAGCAGTACTTC
CASRPASGVSYEQYF
>NA|TRBV7-9|NA|TRBJ1-5
TGTGCCAGCAGCTTAGACCGATATCAGCCCCAGCATTTT
CASSLDRYQPQHF
>NA|TRBV27|NA|TRBJ1-4
TGTGCCAGCAGTTTAGGGGAGGTTGGGGCTGAAAAACTGTTTTTT
CASSLGEVGAEKLFF
>NA|TRBV12-5|NA|TRBJ1-3
TGTGCTAGTGGTTTGGATCCGGATTACACCATCTCTGGAAACACCATATATTTT
CASGLDPDYTISGNTIYF
>NA|TRBV6-5|NA|TRBJ1-1
TGTGCCAGCAGTAATCAGATGAACACTGAAGCTTTCTTT
CASSNQMNTEAFF
>TRBD2|TRBV9|NA|TRBJ2-1
TGTGCCAGCAGCCCCCGACCGGGACTAGCGTGGGTTGAGCAGTTCTTC
CASSPRPGLAWVEQFF
>NA|TRBV28|NA|TRBJ1-6
TGTGCCAGCCTCCCGGGGGGGAGCTCCTATAATTCACCCCTCCACTTT
CASLPGGSSYNSPLHF
>TRBD1|TRBV5-1|once|TRBJ1-1
TGCGCCAGCAGCTGGGACAGGTTTGGCACTGAAGCTTTCTTT
CASSWDRFGTEAFF
>NA|TRBV6-5|once|TRBJ2-7
TGTGCCAGCAGTTACCCCGGGACCGCCTCCTACGAGCAGTACTTC
CASSYPGTASYEQYF
>TRBD1|TRBV2|NA|TRBJ1-2
TGTGCCAGCAGTACAGGGGACTATGGCTACACCTTC
CASSTGDYGYTF
>TRBD1|TRBV7-9|NA|TRBJ1-1
TGTGCCAGCAGCTCACAGGGGGCAAACACTGAAGCTTTCTTT
CASSSQGANTEAFF
>TRBD2|TRBV5-4|NA|TRBJ2-7
TGTGCCAGCAGCTGGGGACTAGACTACGAGCAGTACTTC
CASSWGLDYEQYF
>TRBD2|TRBV28|NA|TRBJ2-7
TGTGCCAGCAGTTTATCAGCGGGGGGGCCTAATGGTAATCTCTACGAGCAGTACTTC
CASSLSAGGPNGNLYEQYF
>NA|TRBV6-5|once|TRBJ1-2
TGTGCCAGCAGTACAGGGAACTATGGCTACACCTTC
CASSTGNYGYTF
>NA|TRBV5-4|NA|TRBJ2-5
TGTGCCAGCACAGACAGGGGAGGGGGAGAGACCCAGTACTTC
CASTDRGGGETQYF
>NA|TRBV21-1|NA|TRBJ2-5
TGTGCCAGCAGCAAAGCAAACCCCGGGGGGGCCGGGGAGACCCAGTACTTC
CASSKANPGGAGETQYF
>TRBD1|TRBV7-3|NA|TRBJ2-3
TGTGCCAGCAGCTTATTTGGGACAGGACTCACAGATACGCAGTATTTT
CASSLFGTGLTDTQYF
>NA|TRBV7-2|NA|TRBJ2-7
TGTGCCAGCAGCCCTTCGGCGGCGTTGAACGAGCAGTACTTC
CASSPSAALNEQYF
>TRBD2|TRBV28|NA|TRBJ2-3
TGTGCCAGCAGTTTATTCGAGACTAGCGGGGGAGCTACGCAGTATTTT
CASSLFETSGGATQYF
>NA|TRBV19|NA|TRBJ1-3
TGTGCCAGTAGTATAGTTACGGGTTTTCCTGGAAACACCATATATTTT
CASSIVTGFPGNTIYF
>NA|TRBV28|NA|TRBJ1-4
TGTGCCAGCAGCTGGGGGCAGGGAGACGAAAAACTGTTTTTT
CASSWGQGDEKLFF
>NA|TRBV2|once|TRBJ2-2
TGTGCCAGCACGGACTTATCGAACACCGGGGAGCTGTTTTTT
CASTDLSNTGELFF
>NA|TRBV4-1|NA|TRBJ2-5
TGCGCCAGCAGCCAAGATAATGGGCAAGAGACCCAGTACTTC
CASSQDNGQETQYF
>NA|TRBV29-1|NA|TRBJ1-1
TGCAGCGTTGATGGTCCACCAGATGCTGGCACTGAAGCTTTCTTT
CSVDGPPDAGTEAFF
>NA|TRBV30|NA|TRBJ1-2
TGTGCCTGGTCTCCCCAGAATCGGGGGCGGGTCTTTGGTGGCTACACCTTC
CAWSPQNRGRVFGGYTF
>NA|TRBV2|NA|TRBJ1-3
TGTGCCAGCAGTGAACTTGGGGGGAACACCATATATTTT
CASSELGGNTIYF
>NA|TRBV5-1|once|TRBJ2-7
TGCGCCAGCAGCTTGGAACAGGGCACATACGGCGAGCAGTACTTC
CASSLEQGTYGEQYF
>NA|TRBV5-1|once|TRBJ2-3
TGCGCCAGCAAGCCGACCTCGGAGAAGGATACGCAGTATTTT
CASKPTSEKDTQYF
>NA|TRBV11-2|NA|TRBJ1-2
TGTGCCAGCAGCGCCCACATCTATGGCTACACCTTC
CASSAHIYGYTF
>NA|TRBV4-2|NA|TRBJ2-1
TGTGCCAGCAGCGAGGGGGCTAGCGGATCCTCCTACAATGAGCAGTTCTTC
CASSEGASGSSYNEQFF
>NA|TRBV29-1|once|TRBJ2-1
TGCAGCGTTGAAGATCGCCGATTCCAAAAAAACAATGAGCAGTTCTTC
CSVEDRRFQKNNEQFF
>NA|TRBV6-4|once|TRBJ2-2
TGTGCCAGCAAAAGAGAGTCCGCCCCCGGGGAGCTGTTTTTT
CASKRESAPGELFF
>TRBD2|TRBV7-6|once|TRBJ2-5
TGTGCCAGCAGCCCGCGGGGGGCCCAAGAGACCCAGTACTTC
CASSPRGAQETQYF
>NA|TRBV7-2|NA|TRBJ1-3
TGTGCCAGCAGCTTGTTACTCGGGGCGTCTGAAAACACCATATATTTT
CASSLLLGASENTIYF
>NA|TRBV4-2|once|TRBJ1-5
TGTGCCAGCAGCGAGAATCAGGGCTCTAGCAATCAGCCCCAGCATTTT
CASSENQGSSNQPQHF
>TRBD1|TRBV18|once|TRBJ1-1
TGTGCCAGCTTCCACGGGACAGAGAACACTGAAGCTTTCTTT
CASFHGTENTEAFF
>NA|TRBV7-9|NA|TRBJ1-2
TGTGCCAGCAGCCCCGTCTCTAACTATGGCTACACCTTC
CASSPVSNYGYTF
>TRBD1|TRBV11-2|NA|TRBJ2-3
TGTGCCAGCAGCTTGGACAGGATCCCGCAGTATTTT
CASSLDRIPQYF
>TRBD1|TRBV4-2|NA|TRBJ1-2
TGTGCCAGCAGCCAAGCGAGAGGACAGGTAAACCGGCATGGCTACACCTTC
CASSQARGQVNRHGYTF
>NA|TRBV6-5|NA|TRBJ1-2
TGTGCCAGCAGTTACGCACAGACTAACTATGGCTACACCTTC
CASSYAQTNYGYTF
>TRBD2|TRBV11-1|NA|TRBJ2-7
TGTGCCAGCAGGATAGCGGGGGGGCCGTCCTACGAGCAGTACTTC
CASRIAGGPSYEQYF
>TRBD1|TRBV11-2|NA|TRBJ1-1
TGTGCCAGCAGCTTAGATGAGGGCTTCGGACAGGGGGGGGTGAACACTGAAGCTTTCTTT
CASSLDEGFGQGGVNTEAFF
>NA|TRBV7-9|NA|TRBJ1-2
TGTGCCAGCAGCTTAGTCGGGCCCCTCCAAGGCTACACCTTC
CASSLVGPLQGYTF
>NA|TRBV6-1|NA|TRBJ2-7
TGTGCCAGCAGTGAAGGTGGACAATACTACGAGCAGTACTTC
CASSEGGQYYEQYF